Shown below are 21 T cell receptor beta chains from a single sample sequenced in a study of cytomegalovirus exposure and HLA in healthy donors (dated by TCRdb to the late 2010s). The library was prepared using the immunoSEQ multiplex PCR assay. A mixture of 60 forward primers for TCR Vbeta segments and 13 reverse primers for TCR Jbeta segments was used in the multiplex PCR. Held by TCRdb, this immuneACCESS table contains in-frame sequences only and omits some clones. Under half of the omission traces to an unresolved V gene where checked; the cause of the rest is unknown. This sample comprises about 190,000 clones, around four fifths of them detected only once. Around 0.99% of the sample is held by the ten biggest clonotypes. The sequenced sample consisted of PBMCs. These TCRs come from a woman between 35 and 50 years old in good health and CMV-seronegative.

This rearrangement joins TRBV5-4 to TRBJ2-3; D gene uncertain. V was trimmed by 1 base and J by 2 bases, leaving 5 bases between them. CDR1 is SGHNT, CDR2 YYREEE, per germline (reference sequence). The CDR3 consists of 13 residues. The CDR3 region has the DNA TGTGCCAGCAGCTTGTATCTCACAGATACGCAGTATTTT. It yields the protein CASSLYLTDTQYF.

V usage is TRBV5-1 and J usage is TRBJ2-5, with D perhaps TRBD1 (6 bases). Per germline, CDR1 SGHRS and CDR2 YFSETQ. Trimming stripped 2 bases from V and 2 bases from J, with 19 bases between. The CDR3 runs 17 residues. CDR3 protein: CASSFISTGDGQETQYF. The CDR3 nucleotides are TGCGCCAGCAGCTTTATATCGACAGGAGATGGACAAGAGACCCAGTACTTC.

The chain couples TRBV25-1 to TRBJ1-2; D is unresolved. This CDR3 region has 14 residues. The germline V and J ends were trimmed by 5 bases and 10 bases, with 20 bases remaining between them. Germline V gene data show CDR1 as MGHDK and CDR2 as SYGVNS. CDR3 loop: CASSPIGEEDAYTF. CDR3 DNA sequence: TGTGCCAGCAGTCCGATCGGGGAGGAAGACGCCTACACCTTC.

CDR3 DNA: TGTGCCAGCAGCGTAGAAGGGACTAGCGGGACGGAATTGGGGTACAATGAGCAGTTCTTC. It is translated as CASSVEGTSGTELGYNEQFF. J is TRBJ2-1 and V is TRBV9; 13 bases match TRBD2. From germline, CDR1 is SGDLS and CDR2 YYNGEE. The junction had 13 bases not matched to a gene; V was cut back by 0 bases and J by 4 bases. The CDR3 extends over 20 amino acids.

This clone was found a few times. The rearrangement links TRBV5-6 to TRBJ2-1, with 11 nucleotides matching TRBD1. The germline CDR1 and CDR2 sequences are SGHDT and YYEEEE. The CDR3 runs 19 residues. J gave up 4 bases and V 0 bases, and 12 bases lay outside the gene matches. The CDR3 coding sequence is TGTGCCAGCAGCTTGGGTCGGACAGGGGGCTCTTTTCGTTACAATGAGCAGTTCTTC. Its protein is CASSLGRTGGSFRYNEQFF.

A few counts support this clone. This chain links TRBV4-3 with TRBJ2-3; TRBD2 matches 9 bases. Losses at the gene ends were 0 bases for V and 3 bases for J; bases not matched to a gene: 1. This CDR3 has 15 amino acids. In germline, CDR1 is LGHNA, CDR2 YSLEER. In nucleotides, the CDR3 is TGCGCCAGCAGCCAAGATAGCGGGAGAACAGATACGCAGTATTTT. Translated: CASSQDSGRTDTQYF.

The chain has TRBV19 and TRBJ2-3; TRBD2 matches 8 bases. CDR1 LNHDA and CDR2 SQIVND come from the germline V gene (reference sequence). The CDR3 has 17 residues. Losses at the gene ends were 5 bases for V and 4 bases for J; bases not matched to a gene: 14. The CDR3 region is CASSDRTGGFFADTQYF. The DNA of the CDR3 is TGTGCCAGTAGTGATCGGACGGGAGGGTTTTTCGCAGATACGCAGTATTTT.

CDR3 protein: CASSVAGTSVNNEQFF. Here the CDR3 DNA reads TGTGCCAGCAGCGTAGCGGGGACTAGCGTTAATAATGAGCAGTTCTTC. The chain combines TRBV9 with TRBJ2-1; TRBD2 matches at 10 bases. Per germline, CDR1 SGDLS and CDR2 YYNGEE. The J segment lost 7 bases and the V segment lost 0 bases, leaving 7 bases of the junction unmatched. This CDR3 region has 16 residues.

This chain connects TRBV7-9 to TRBJ2-4, with D maybe TRBD1 (6 bases). Germline V gene data show CDR1 as SEHNR and CDR2 as FQNEAQ (reference sequence). V gave up 5 bases and J gave up 6 bases, with 8 bases separating them. The CDR3 sequence is 12 residues long. CDR3 sequence: CASSLQGNIQYF. The CDR3 region has the DNA TGTGCCAGCAGCCTACAGGGAAACATTCAGTACTTC.

The chain employs TRBV6-4 and TRBJ2-7, with 7 bases aligning to TRBD1. The CDR3 contains 13 residues. With 4 bases clipped from V and 6 bases from J, the junction kept 6 bases outside the gene matches. The germline V gene has CDR1 MRHNA and CDR2 SNTAGT. Written as DNA, the CDR3 is TGTGCCAGCAGTGTCGAAACAGGGGTCGAGCAGTACTTC. Amino acids: CASSVETGVEQYF.

V gene TRBV28 combines with J gene TRBJ1-3, with D possibly being TRBD1 (5 bases). The CDR3 extends over 16 amino acids. V dropped 3 bases and J dropped 4 bases, with 16 bases sitting between them. The V gene's germline CDR1 is MDHEN and CDR2 SYDVKM. CDR3 loop: CASSFDSNSLGNTIYF. The CDR3 DNA is TGTGCCAGCAGTTTTGACAGTAACTCGTTAGGAAACACCATATATTTT. The variable domain in full, completed from reference TRBV28 and TRBJ1-3, reads DVKVTQSSRYLVKRTGEKVFLECVQDMDHENMFWYRQDPGLGLRLIYFSYDVKMKEKGDIPEGYSVSREKKERFSLILESASTNQTSMYLCASSFDSNSLGNTIYFGEGSWLTVV.

This clone was seen a handful of times. The chain is built from TRBV7-2 and TRBJ2-7; tentatively, D is TRBD1 (5 bases). The CDR3 sequence is 13 residues long. Trimming left V 2 bases short and J 5 bases short, with 10 bases between. Germline V gene sequence: CDR1 SGHTA, CDR2 FQGNSA. In DNA, the CDR3 is TGTGCCAGCAGCTTATATGGCAGGGACGAGCAGTACTTC. Translation: CASSLYGRDEQYF.

The J gene is TRBJ2-3, the V gene TRBV5-1; the D gene is possibly TRBD2 (6 bases). CDR3 size: 15 residues. The V gene's germline CDR1 is SGHRS and CDR2 YFSETQ. V was shortened by 2 bases and J by 5 bases, with 15 bases between the two germline ends. The CDR3 DNA follows: TGCGCCAGCAGCTTTAGCGGATCTCGGGAAGATACGCAGTATTTT. Residues: CASSFSGSREDTQYF.

The rearrangement joins TRBV9 to TRBJ2-1; D may be TRBD1 (6 bases). Germline V gives CDR1 SGDLS, CDR2 YYNGEE. Trimming cost V 3 bases and J 9 bases, with 16 bases left between them. The CDR3 spans 14 residues. CDR3 nucleotide sequence: TGTGCCAGCAGCGCTAGACAGGAATCCGGTGAGCAGTTCTTC. This sequence encodes CASSARQESGEQFF.

This chain connects TRBV29-1 to TRBJ2-1; D may be TRBD1 (5 bases). Germline lookup yields CDR1 SQVTM and CDR2 ANQGSEA. CDR3 length: 12 amino acids. Trimming shortened V by 3 bases and J by 3 bases, and 6 bases separated the two germline ends. CDR3 amino acids: CSVDRDYNEQFF. CDR3 coding DNA: TGCAGCGTTGACAGGGACTACAATGAGCAGTTCTTC.

The chain couples TRBV11-2 to TRBJ2-7, with 8 bases that match TRBD2. The germline CDR1 and CDR2 sequences are SGHAT and FQNNGV. V lost 7 bases and J lost 5; bases outside the gene matches: 19. The CDR3 runs to 17 residues. The CDR3 DNA reads as TGTGCCAGCACCATTGGAGTAGCGGGATACCCGGCCAACGAGCAGTACGTC. This codes for CASTIGVAGYPANEQYV.

The chain couples TRBV5-1 to TRBJ2-1; possibly TRBD1 for D (6 bases). This CDR3 contains 14 residues. Looked up from germline, CDR1 is SGHRS and CDR2 is YFSETQ. V was cut by 4 bases and J by 4 bases, with 12 bases left in between. CDR3 sequence (DNA): TGCGCCAGCAGCCCCCCGACAGGTTACAATGAGCAGTTCTTC. This sequence encodes CASSPPTGYNEQFF.

This chain uses TRBV11-2 with TRBJ2-4; D call uncertain. The CDR3 has 15 residues. V was cut by 5 bases and J by 0 bases, with 11 bases left in between. Germline values: CDR1 SGHAT, CDR2 FQNNGV. This CDR3 reads CASSPVPLAKNIQYF. The CDR3 region has the DNA TGTGCCAGCAGCCCAGTTCCGTTAGCCAAAAACATTCAGTACTTC.

The chain employs TRBV6-1 and TRBJ1-5, with a tentative D call TRBD1 (5 bases). The CDR3 spans 16 residues. V was pared by 4 bases and J by 1 base, with 14 bases between. Germline V gene lookup returns CDR1 MNHNS and CDR2 SASEGT. CDR3 DNA sequence: TGTGCCAGCAGTGGAGGGTCGGAGGGGAGCAATCAGCCCCAGCATTTT. It translates to CASSGGSEGSNQPQHF.

In the case of this clone: In the same sample, other DNA sequences code for this CDR3. CDR3 protein: CASSLGGGAVTQYF. The CDR3 DNA is TGTGCCAGCAGCTTAGGTGGCGGGGCAGTGACCCAGTACTTC. The chain couples TRBV7-2 to TRBJ2-5; a possible D gene is TRBD2 (6 bases). This CDR3 is built from 14 residues. CDR1 SGHTA and CDR2 FQGNSA come from the germline V gene. V was cut by 1 base and J by 7 bases, with 13 bases left in between.

The J gene is TRBJ2-3, the V gene TRBV29-1, with 12 bases identical to TRBD2. The CDR3 runs 19 residues. Unmatched junction bases numbered 17, after V lost 6 bases and J lost 1 base. Germline V gives CDR1 SQVTM, CDR2 ANQGSEA. CDR3 coding DNA: TGCAGCGTACTCCCTAGGACTAGCGGGAACGGCTATGGCACAGATACGCAGTATTTT. Its protein product is CSVLPRTSGNGYGTDTQYF.